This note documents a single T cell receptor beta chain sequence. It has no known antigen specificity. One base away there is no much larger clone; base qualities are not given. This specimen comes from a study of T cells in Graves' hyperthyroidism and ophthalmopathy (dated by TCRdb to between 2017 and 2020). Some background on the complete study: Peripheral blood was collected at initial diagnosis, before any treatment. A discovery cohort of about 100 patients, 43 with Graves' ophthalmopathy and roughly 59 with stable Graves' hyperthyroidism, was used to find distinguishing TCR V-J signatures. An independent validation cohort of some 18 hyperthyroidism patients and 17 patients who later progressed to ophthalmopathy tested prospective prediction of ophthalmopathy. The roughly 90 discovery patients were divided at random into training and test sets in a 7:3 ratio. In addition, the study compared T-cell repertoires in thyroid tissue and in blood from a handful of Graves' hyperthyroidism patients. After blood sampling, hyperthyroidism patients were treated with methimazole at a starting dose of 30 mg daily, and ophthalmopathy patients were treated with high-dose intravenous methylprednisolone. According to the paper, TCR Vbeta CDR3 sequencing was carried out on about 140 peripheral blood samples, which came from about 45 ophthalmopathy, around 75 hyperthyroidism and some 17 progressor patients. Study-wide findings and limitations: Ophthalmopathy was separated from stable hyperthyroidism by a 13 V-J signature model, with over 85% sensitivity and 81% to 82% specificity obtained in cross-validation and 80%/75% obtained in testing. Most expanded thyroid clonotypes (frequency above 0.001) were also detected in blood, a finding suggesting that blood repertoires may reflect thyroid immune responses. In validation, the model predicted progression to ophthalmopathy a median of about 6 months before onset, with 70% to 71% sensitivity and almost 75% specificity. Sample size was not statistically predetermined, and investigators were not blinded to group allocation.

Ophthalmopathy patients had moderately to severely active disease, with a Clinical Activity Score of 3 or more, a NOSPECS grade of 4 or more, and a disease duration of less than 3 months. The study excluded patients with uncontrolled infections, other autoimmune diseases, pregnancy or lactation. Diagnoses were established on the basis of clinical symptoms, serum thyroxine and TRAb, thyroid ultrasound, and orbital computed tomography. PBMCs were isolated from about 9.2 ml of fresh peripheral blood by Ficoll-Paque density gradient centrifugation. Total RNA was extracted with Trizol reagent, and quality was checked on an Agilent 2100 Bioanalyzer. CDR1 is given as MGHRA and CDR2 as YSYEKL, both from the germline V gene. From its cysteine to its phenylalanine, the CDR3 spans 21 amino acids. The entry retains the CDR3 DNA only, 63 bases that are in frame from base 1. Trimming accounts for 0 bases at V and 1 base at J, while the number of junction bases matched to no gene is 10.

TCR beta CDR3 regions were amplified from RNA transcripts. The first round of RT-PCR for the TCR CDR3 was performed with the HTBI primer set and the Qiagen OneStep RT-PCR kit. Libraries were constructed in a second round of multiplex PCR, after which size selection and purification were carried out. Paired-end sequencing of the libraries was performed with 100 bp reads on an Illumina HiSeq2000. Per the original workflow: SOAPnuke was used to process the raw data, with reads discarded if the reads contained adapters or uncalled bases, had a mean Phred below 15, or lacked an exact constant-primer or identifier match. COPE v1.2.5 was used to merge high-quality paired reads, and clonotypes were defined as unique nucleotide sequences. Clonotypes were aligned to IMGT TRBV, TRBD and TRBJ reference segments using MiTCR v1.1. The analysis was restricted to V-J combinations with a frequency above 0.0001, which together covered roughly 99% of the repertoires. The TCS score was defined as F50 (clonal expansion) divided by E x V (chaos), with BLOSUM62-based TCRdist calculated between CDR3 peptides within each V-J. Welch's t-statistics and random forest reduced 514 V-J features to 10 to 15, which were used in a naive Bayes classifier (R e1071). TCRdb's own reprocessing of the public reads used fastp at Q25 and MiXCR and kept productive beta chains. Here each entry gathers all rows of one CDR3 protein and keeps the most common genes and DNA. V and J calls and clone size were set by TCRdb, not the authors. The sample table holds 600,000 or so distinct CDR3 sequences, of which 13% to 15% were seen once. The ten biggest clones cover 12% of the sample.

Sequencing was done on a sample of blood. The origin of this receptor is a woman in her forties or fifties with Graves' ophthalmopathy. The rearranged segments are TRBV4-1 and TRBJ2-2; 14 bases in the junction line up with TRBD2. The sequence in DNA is TGCGCCAGCAGCCAAGATTACTTGGGACTAGCGGGAGTTAGGAACACCGGGGAGCTGTTTTTT. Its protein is CASSQDYLGLAGVRNTGELFF.